This TCR beta chain was identified during a study of graft-versus-host responses after intestinal transplantation. This CDR3 has 15 residues. Trimming removed 3 bases from V and 8 bases from J; junction bases left unmatched: 9. Looked up from germline, CDR1 is MDHEN and CDR2 is SYDVKM. Produced via immunoSEQ multiplex PCR; TCRdb's table is partial and in-frame only. The top ten clones hold about 0.76% of a sample with about 35,000 clones, more than 90% of them seen once. This sample comprised PBMCs, obtained 16 days after intestinal transplant. This clonotype was obtained from a human patient who received an intestinal transplant, so some T cells may come from the graft donor. V gene TRBV28 combines with J gene TRBJ1-2; 10 bases fit TRBD1. CDR3 nucleotides: TGTGCCAGCAGTTTTTTAATAGACAGGGGGCACGGCTACACCTTC. Protein sequence: CASSFLIDRGHGYTF.